The entry that follows covers one T cell receptor (beta chain) sequence. Its antigen is not known. The source of the sample is a study of cytomegalovirus exposure and HLA in healthy donors. Overall study findings and caveats: Per published reports, the classifier diagnosed cytomegalovirus status with high specificity and sensitivity. In a later analysis, at a false discovery rate of 0.05, approximately 15,000 TCR beta sequences matched HLA alleles. Within an earlier analysis, most TCR beta V segments proved productive either about 87% or about 30% of the time.

Though probably carrying unrecorded immune exposures, donors were nominally healthy at sampling. V gave up 2 bases and J gave up 10 bases, with 9 bases separating them. Germline V gene lookup returns CDR1 SGHTA and CDR2 FQGNSA. The CDR3 runs 12 residues. PCR primers comprised 60 Vbeta and 13 Jbeta primers. The repertoire was sequenced with immunoSEQ multiplex PCR; TCRdb's copy has only in-frame clones and lacks some. The data contain 160,000 or so clones, roughly 79% of them singletons. The sequenced material came from PBMCs. The TCR was taken from a man between 18 and 29 years old in good health and CMV-seropositive. The chain combines TRBV7-2 with TRBJ2-1; D ambiguous. In nucleotides, the CDR3 is TGTGCCAGCAGCTTATTCTTGGCCGAGCAGTTCTTC. Translation: CASSLFLAEQFF.